The 17 T cell receptor beta chains below were found in one sample sequenced in a study of beta chain features in type 1 diabetes. General study results and limits: Shortening of TCRB CDR3s, moderate but significant, appeared in all four CD4+ subsets of Type 1 diabetes patients.

These receptors are not linked to any known antigen. Isolated RNA was reverse transcribed in full, so expressed TCRB transcripts were sequenced. The data were produced by immunoSEQ multiplex PCR, yet TCRdb's version contains in-frame clones alone and is incomplete. Here the sample spans about 300,000 clones, 13% being singletons. The material sequenced was naive CD4+ T cells from blood. The receptors here all came from a woman aged 18 to 35 with type 1 diabetes.

This clone was observed a few times. V gene TRBV5-1 combines with J gene TRBJ2-1, with D perhaps matching TRBD1 (6 bases). Trimming took 6 bases from V and 9 from J, leaving 19 bases between them. This CDR3 has 14 residues. CDR1 is SGHRS and CDR2 is YFSETQ in the germline V gene. CDR3 coding DNA: TGCGCCAGCAAACTAACGGGGACAACTAGTGAGCAGTTCTTC. This codes for CASKLTGTTSEQFF.

This clone was seen a few times. CDR3 sequence: CASSFSRRGAAVEQYF. The CDR3 bases are TGTGCCAGCAGTTTCTCCCGGAGGGGAGCGGCTGTCGAGCAGTACTTC. The chain joins TRBV28 to TRBJ2-7, with D possibly matching TRBD2 (6 bases). Trimming stripped 3 bases from V and 6 bases from J, with 21 bases between. CDR3 length: 16 amino acids. Germline V gene sequence: CDR1 MDHEN, CDR2 SYDVKM.

The rearrangement joins TRBV15 to TRBJ1-5, with a tentative D call TRBD1 (5 bases). Between the trimmed V and J ends, which lost 2 bases and 2 bases, there was a span of 10 bases. There are 15 residues in the CDR3. The V gene's germline CDR1 is LNHNV and CDR2 YYDKDF (reference sequence). The CDR3 reads CATSRTGDGNQPQHF. The DNA for the CDR3 is TGTGCCACCAGCAGAACGGGGGACGGCAATCAGCCCCAGCATTTT.

The V call is TRBV5-1, the J call TRBJ2-1, with 7 bases fitting TRBD1. Trimming took 3 bases from V and 3 from J; bases not matched to a gene: 9. In germline, CDR1 is SGHRS, CDR2 YFSETQ. This CDR3 is built from 16 residues. The CDR3 region is CASSSQTGRNYNEQFF. The CDR3 bases are TGCGCCAGCAGCTCCCAGACAGGGCGGAACTACAATGAGCAGTTCTTC.

This clone was detected a few times. The rearrangement links TRBV28 to TRBJ2-7; no definite D call. V shed 5 bases and J shed 6 bases, with 14 bases lying between them. The CDR3 is made up of 13 amino acids. Per the germline V gene, CDR1 is MDHEN and CDR2 is SYDVKM. DNA of the CDR3: TGTGCCAGCAGTCCCCCCGCTACGATCGAGCAGTACTTC. The encoded protein is CASSPPATIEQYF.

The chain couples TRBV19 to TRBJ2-3; TRBD1 matches at 8 bases. V lost 3 bases, J lost 2 bases, and 7 bases stayed unmatched. Germline CDR1 LNHDA, CDR2 SQIVND (reference sequence). This CDR3 region has 16 residues. CDR3 nucleotides: TGTGCCAGTAGTATTGACAGGGGCCTAACCACAGATACGCAGTATTTT. Translation: CASSIDRGLTTDTQYF.

The rearrangement links TRBV27 to TRBJ2-1; possibly TRBD2 for D (6 bases). The CDR3 consists of 16 residues. V was trimmed by 4 bases and J by 9 bases, leaving 22 bases between them. Germline V gene sequence: CDR1 MNHEY, CDR2 SMNVEV (reference sequence). The CDR3 loop is CASSSLLGTLNSEQFF. The CDR3 DNA reads as TGTGCCAGCAGTTCACTTCTCGGGACTCTAAATTCTGAGCAGTTCTTC.

This clone appeared a few times. This rearrangement joins TRBV7-9 to TRBJ2-1, with D unclear. The CDR3 covers 14 residues. Deletions cut 0 bases from V and 4 bases from J, with 7 bases between. CDR1 and CDR2 from the germline V gene are SEHNR and FQNEAQ (reference sequence). CDR3 loop: CASSLAARYNEQFF. CDR3 bases: TGTGCCAGCAGCTTAGCAGCGAGATACAATGAGCAGTTCTTC.

The genes are TRBV25-1 and TRBJ1-1, with a possible D match to TRBD1 (6 bases). CDR3 length: 14 amino acids. Germline CDR1 MGHDK, CDR2 SYGVNS. The V end was cut by 3 bases, the J end by 4 bases, with 12 bases between. Written as DNA, the CDR3 is TGTGCCAGCAGTGAGGACAGTCGGGCCACTGAAGCTTTCTTT. Its protein is CASSEDSRATEAFF.

The chain has TRBV25-1 and TRBJ1-2, with D possibly TRBD1 on 5 matching bases. Trimming stripped 3 bases from V and 7 bases from J, with 12 bases between. Germline-derived CDR1 and CDR2 are MGHDK and SYGVNS. The CDR3 length is 13 residues. CDR3 amino acids: CASSEQGAGGYTF. The CDR3 DNA is TGTGCCAGCAGTGAGCAGGGAGCGGGTGGCTACACCTTC.

The CDR3 bases are TGTGCCTGGGGCGGGACGCGGGGTAATGAAAAACTGTTTTTT. The encoded protein is CAWGGTRGNEKLFF. The chain couples TRBV30 to TRBJ1-4, with a tentative D call TRBD1 (5 bases). With 5 bases removed from V and 4 bases from J, the gap between germline ends came to 14 bases. This CDR3 has 14 amino acids. Germline V gene data show CDR1 as GTSNPN and CDR2 as SVGIG (reference sequence).

This rearrangement joins TRBV4-1 to TRBJ2-1, with 13 bases aligning to TRBD2. The CDR3 is 15 residues long. In germline, CDR1 is MGHRA, CDR2 YSYEKL. The trim removed 4 bases at V and 7 bases at J, leaving 4 bases unmatched. The CDR3 nucleotides are TGCGCCAGCAGCCCCACTAGCGGGAGGGGTAATGAGCAGTTCTTC. Translation gives CASSPTSGRGNEQFF.

The rearrangement joins TRBV5-4 to TRBJ2-5; TRBD2 aligns across 11 bases. Trimming at V came to 3 bases and at J to 5 bases, leaving 9 bases not matched to a gene. Germline CDR1 reads SGHNT; CDR2 reads YYREEE (reference sequence). The CDR3 extends over 16 amino acids. CDR3 nucleotide sequence: TGTGCCAGCAGCTCGAATAGCGGGAGGGCCTCGGAGACCCAGTACTTC. It is translated as CASSSNSGRASETQYF. Supplemented by reference TRBV5-4 and TRBJ2-5, the full variable domain reads ETGVTQSPTHLIKTRGQQVTLRCSSQSGHNTVSWYQQALGQGPQFIFQYYREEENGRGNFPPRFSGLQFPNYSSELNVNALELDDSALYLCASSSNSGRASETQYFGPGTRLLVL.

This clone was picked up a small number of times. The V call is TRBV25-1, the J call TRBJ2-3; possible D gene TRBD2, 6 bases. Germline loops: CDR1 MGHDK, CDR2 SYGVNS. Deletions cut 3 bases from V and 3 bases from J, with 13 bases between. The CDR3 runs to 15 residues. CDR3: CASSDFTRETDTQYF. The CDR3 DNA follows: TGTGCCAGCAGTGATTTTACCCGGGAGACAGATACGCAGTATTTT.

The chain uses TRBV28 and TRBJ2-7; D perhaps matches TRBD2 (6 bases). Trimming cost V 5 bases and J 7 bases, with 18 bases left between them. The CDR3 is made up of 14 amino acids. From germline, CDR1 is MDHEN and CDR2 SYDVKM. The CDR3 coding sequence is TGTGCCAGCAGTCCCTCCGCGGGGCTCTCTGAGCAGTACGTC. Translation: CASSPSAGLSEQYV.

With regard to this clone: This sample also contains other DNA sequences that code for the same CDR3. This chain uses TRBV7-9 with TRBJ2-3; the D is unclear. The CDR3 is made up of 13 amino acids. Trimming cost V 4 bases and J 1 base, with 6 bases left between them. In germline, CDR1 is SEHNR, CDR2 FQNEAQ (reference sequence). Written as DNA, the CDR3 is TGTGCCAGCAGCTCCCGGGGCACAGATACGCAGTATTTT. Encoded protein: CASSSRGTDTQYF.

The CDR3 nucleotides read TGCAGCGCCCAAGGCGCTAGCGGGAGGGCCCGCTCCTACAATGAGCAGTTCTTC. Protein product: CSAQGASGRARSYNEQFF. The chain has TRBV29-1 and TRBJ2-1, with TRBD2 matching over 12 bases. The V segment lost 7 bases and the J segment 0 bases; nucleotides outside the gene matches: 13. Looked up from germline, CDR1 is SQVTM and CDR2 is ANQGSEA. This CDR3 is 18 amino acids long.